This T cell receptor beta chain stems from a study of cytomegalovirus exposure and HLA in healthy donors. Overall study findings and caveats: In a later analysis, several top co-occurrence clusters appeared linked to parvovirus B19, influenza, CMV and Epstein-Barr virus.

Trimming at V came to 5 bases and at J to 7 bases, leaving 6 bases not matched to a gene. The V gene's germline CDR1 is SEHNR and CDR2 FQNEAQ (reference sequence). The CDR3 contains 13 residues. Details on this clone: What it recognizes is unknown.

PCR used 60 Vbeta primers and 13 Jbeta primers. Data came from immunoSEQ multiplex PCR; TCRdb stores just in-frame clones and leaves some out. The data show more than 100,000 clones, 73% seen once. The specimen sequenced was PBMCs. The sequence came from a woman in her 40s in good health and CMV-seronegative. V usage is TRBV7-9 and J usage is TRBJ1-2, with 8 bases matching TRBD1. This CDR3 reads CASSRRGRFGYTF. CDR3 nucleotides: TGTGCCAGCAGCCGCAGGGGGCGGTTTGGCTACACCTTC.